This T cell receptor (beta chain) appears in the sequencing data of a study of T cell responses to AZD1222 COVID-19 vaccine. This clone was observed a few times. Its cognate antigen is unknown. Only in-frame clones appear in the TCRdb table, and some are missing; sequencing was by immunoSEQ multiplex PCR. The sample holds over 95,000 clones; roughly 85% are singletons and the top ten take roughly 2.9%. Notes on the study in general: Baseline seropositivity characterized only six or seven AZD1222 recipients. Spike-specific TCR breadth and depth were elevated following two AZD1222 doses.

Sequenced here: peripheral blood, sampled on day 0 of AZD1222 vaccination. The clonotype originates from an adult in good health.

The CDR3 sequence: CASSGRGRAGSPLHF. Written as DNA, the CDR3 is TGTGCCAGCAGCGGTCGTGGCAGGGCGGGTTCACCCCTCCACTTT. The gene calls are TRBV9 and TRBJ1-6; D might be TRBD1 (5 bases). V gave up 3 bases and J gave up 9 bases, with 16 bases separating them. Per germline, CDR1 SGDLS and CDR2 YYNGEE. CDR3 length: 15 amino acids.